Following are 20 T cell receptor beta chains from one sample sequenced in a study of cytomegalovirus exposure and HLA in healthy donors. The repertoire was sequenced with immunoSEQ multiplex PCR; TCRdb's copy has only in-frame clones and lacks some. The sample has about 120,000 clones, 70% to 90% seen once. The sample taken for sequencing was PBMCs. The receptor set was obtained from a young woman in good health and CMV-seronegative.

The chain is built from TRBV10-3 and TRBJ2-6, with 10 bases that match TRBD1. V shed 3 bases, J shed 2 bases, and the junction held 4 bases outside the gene matches. Germline CDR1 and CDR2: ENHRY and SYGVKD. The CDR3 consists of 17 residues. CDR3 in DNA: TGTGCCATCAGTGAAGAGGGGACAGGGGCTGGGGCCAACGTCCTGACTTTC. The encoded protein is CAISEEGTGAGANVLTF.

This CDR3 reads CASSYAREFHEQYF. DNA of the CDR3: TGTGCCAGCAGTTACGCGCGGGAGTTTCACGAGCAGTACTTC. The rearrangement joins TRBV6-5 to TRBJ2-7, with 7 bases that match TRBD2. The ends lost 2 bases at V and 5 bases at J; junction bases unmatched: 6. The CDR3 consists of 14 residues. The germline V gene has CDR1 MNHEY and CDR2 SVGAGI.

This clone was recorded only once. The V and J genes are TRBV6-5 and TRBJ2-7; a weak D match, TRBD1 (6 bases). Germline loops: CDR1 MNHEY, CDR2 SVGAGI. This CDR3 has 15 residues. V was clipped by 7 bases and J by 5 bases, with 21 bases between them. The CDR3 sequence is CASTPILGALNEQYF. The CDR3 DNA sequence: TGTGCCAGCACCCCCATATTGGGGGCGCTCAACGAGCAGTACTTC.

As for this clone: The sample holds other DNA sequences that translate to the same CDR3. The chain joins TRBV7-9 to TRBJ2-3; possibly TRBD1 for D (6 bases). V dropped 5 bases and J dropped 0 bases, with 12 bases sitting between them. Germline V lookup: CDR1 SEHNR, CDR2 FQNEAQ (reference sequence). The length of the CDR3 is 15 residues. The DNA of the CDR3 is TGTGCCAGCAGCCCACCAGGGGTAAGCACAGATACGCAGTATTTT. Encoded protein: CASSPPGVSTDTQYF.

V and J are TRBV2 and TRBJ1-5; D gene ambiguous. The CDR3 has 11 amino acids. Germline CDR1 and CDR2: SNHLY and FYNNEI. V lost 3 bases, J lost 10 bases, and 7 bases lay in between. This CDR3 is CASSEGTPQHF. CDR3 nucleotide sequence: TGTGCCAGCAGTGAGGGCACACCCCAGCATTTT.

This chain joins TRBV15 and TRBJ2-7; 7 bases line up with TRBD2. Per germline, CDR1 LNHNV and CDR2 YYDKDF (reference sequence). The CDR3 loop spans 15 amino acids. J gave up 6 bases and V 1 base, and 9 bases lay outside the gene matches. CDR3 sequence: CATSRVGGSFSEQYF. Written as DNA, the CDR3 is TGTGCCACCAGCAGAGTGGGCGGGAGTTTCAGCGAGCAGTACTTC.

J is TRBJ1-5 and V is TRBV18; D unclear. The length of the CDR3 is 13 residues. Germline V gene lookup returns CDR1 KGHSH and CDR2 LQKENI. The V end lost 3 bases, the J end lost 5 bases, and 8 bases lay between the germline ends. CDR3 DNA: TGTGCCAGCTCACCGATACGAGATCAGCCCCAGCATTTT. It codes for CASSPIRDQPQHF.

The chain combines TRBV28 with TRBJ1-4; the match to TRBD1 covers 10 bases. CDR1 is MDHEN, CDR2 SYDVKM, per germline. J was trimmed by 6 bases and V by 6 bases; bases with no gene match: 10. The CDR3 length is 16 residues. The chain's CDR3 is CASSPFWDRGDEKLFF. The CDR3 DNA sequence: TGTGCCAGCAGCCCCTTTTGGGACAGGGGTGATGAAAAACTGTTTTTT.

The chain uses TRBV7-9 and TRBJ2-7, with 7 bases lining up with TRBD2. The germline V gene encodes CDR1 SEHNR and CDR2 FQNEAQ (reference sequence). The CDR3 has 14 amino acids. Losses at the gene ends were 3 bases for V and 5 bases for J; bases not matched to a gene: 7. The CDR3 region is CASSFWRESNEQYF. The CDR3 nucleotides are TGTGCCAGCAGCTTCTGGCGGGAGAGTAACGAGCAGTACTTC. Using reference TRBV7-9 and TRBJ2-7 for the parts outside the CDR3, the full variable domain is DTGVSQNPRHKITKRGQNVTFRCDPISEHNRLYWYRQTLGQGPEFLTYFQNEAQLEKSRLLSDRFSAERPKGSFSTLEIQRTEQGDSAMYLCASSFWRESNEQYFGPGTRLTVT.

V gene TRBV29-1 combines with J gene TRBJ2-1; TRBD2 agrees at 16 bases. Per the germline V gene, CDR1 is SQVTM and CDR2 is ANQGSEA. The CDR3 is made up of 14 amino acids. V lost 2 bases to trimming and J lost 15 bases; unmatched junction nucleotides: 7. The CDR3 protein is CSVEKGTSGRGSFF. The CDR3 bases are TGCAGCGTTGAAAAGGGGACTAGCGGGAGGGGGTCGTTCTTC.

The sample holds a few counts of this clone. The chain joins TRBV7-9 to TRBJ2-1; a possible D gene is TRBD2 (6 bases). V lost 2 bases, J lost 4 bases, and 12 bases lay in between. Germline-derived CDR1 and CDR2 are SEHNR and FQNEAQ (reference sequence). CDR3 length equals 15 residues. The CDR3 protein is CASSLTSSRYNEQFF. DNA for the CDR3: TGTGCCAGCAGCTTAACTAGCAGCAGATACAATGAGCAGTTCTTC.

This CDR3 reads CASSEFEQGVYNSPLHF. CDR3 coding DNA: TGTGCCAGCAGTGAATTCGAACAGGGCGTCTATAATTCACCCCTCCACTTT. This chain connects TRBV25-1 to TRBJ1-6, with a weak D call TRBD1 (6 bases). The CDR3 runs 17 residues. Trimming stripped 1 base from V and 3 bases from J, with 13 bases between. CDR1 is MGHDK, CDR2 SYGVNS, per germline.

V usage is TRBV15 and J usage is TRBJ2-1; TRBD2 aligns across 9 bases. There are 15 residues in the CDR3. Germline values: CDR1 LNHNV, CDR2 YYDKDF (reference sequence). J was trimmed by 4 bases and V by 3 bases; bases with no gene match: 4. The DNA for the CDR3 is TGTGCCACCAGCAGCTCTAGCGGGAAATACAATGAGCAGTTCTTC. Amino acid sequence: CATSSSSGKYNEQFF. The full variable domain, in which reference TRBV15 and TRBJ2-1 provide the parts outside the CDR3, is DAMVIQNPRYQVTQFGKPVTLSCSQTLNHNVMYWYQQKSSQAPKLLFHYYDKDFNNEADTPDNFQSRRPNTSFCFLDIRSPGLGDTAMYLCATSSSSGKYNEQFFGPGTRLTVL.

The gene calls are TRBV16 and TRBJ1-4; D is unresolved. The CDR3 length is 14 residues. Germline-derived CDR1 and CDR2 are KGHSY and FQNENV. Trimming cost V 4 bases and J 5 bases, with 11 bases left between them. In DNA form, the CDR3 reads TGTGCCAGCAGCCCCCTAAGGAGCAATGAAAAACTGTTTTTT. Protein sequence: CASSPLRSNEKLFF.

The rearrangement uses TRBV27 and TRBJ1-5; 8 positions match TRBD1. The CDR3 contains 15 residues. The V gene's germline CDR1 is MNHEY and CDR2 SMNVEV (reference sequence). V lost 6 bases, J lost 7 bases, and 11 bases stayed unmatched. The CDR3: CASSPTGDSRQPQHF. In DNA, the CDR3 is TGTGCCAGCAGCCCGACAGGGGACTCGCGACAGCCCCAGCATTTT.

The chain is built from TRBV27 and TRBJ2-3, with D unresolved. This CDR3 has 12 residues. Germline CDR1 reads MNHEY; CDR2 reads SMNVEV (reference sequence). Trimming took off 6 bases at V and 5 bases at J, with 9 bases between the two ends. This CDR3 reads CASSPSLDTQYF. The DNA of the CDR3 is TGTGCCAGCAGCCCTTCCTTAGATACGCAGTATTTT.

This chain uses TRBV6-1 with TRBJ1-5; D not certain. Trimming shortened V by 3 bases and J by 9 bases, and 12 bases separated the two germline ends. Germline V gene data show CDR1 as MNHNS and CDR2 as SASEGT. This CDR3 comprises 13 residues. DNA for the CDR3: TGTGCCAGCAGTGAGCGGGTTCGGGGGCCCCAGCATTTT. Its translation: CASSERVRGPQHF.

The genes are TRBV28 and TRBJ2-3, with 13 bases lining up with TRBD2. Looked up from germline, CDR1 is MDHEN and CDR2 is SYDVKM. This CDR3 is 19 amino acids long. Trimming cost V 4 bases and J 0 bases; bases outside gene matches: 10. The DNA of the CDR3 is TGTGCCAGCAGTTCCCACGCTGGACTAGCGGGAGCTAGCACAGATACGCAGTATTTT. Residues: CASSSHAGLAGASTDTQYF.

This chain links TRBV5-6 with TRBJ2-7, with TRBD2 matching over 12 bases. With V trimmed by 0 bases and J by 10 bases, 5 bases remained unmatched. This CDR3 region has 14 residues. The germline CDR1 and CDR2 sequences are SGHDT and YYEEEE. This chain's CDR3 is CASSLGLAGVSQYF. CDR3 bases: TGTGCCAGCAGCTTGGGACTAGCGGGAGTAAGTCAGTACTTC.

This clone was counted only a few times. The J gene is TRBJ1-3, the V gene TRBV10-3, with D uncertain. Germline V lookup: CDR1 ENHRY, CDR2 SYGVKD. Trimming took off 6 bases at V and 4 bases at J, with 13 bases between the two ends. CDR3 length: 14 amino acids. CDR3 region: CAIRSSDRGNTIYF. DNA of the CDR3: TGTGCCATCAGGTCCAGCGATCGGGGAAACACCATATATTTT.